This TCR beta chain was observed in a study of regulatory T cells. Patients aged 2 to 39 years had fewer naive T cells. CD4+ T cells were divided by sorting: CD25-high CD127-low Tregs, CD25-low CD127-high conventional cells. For this clone: Its cognate antigen is unknown.

Amplification used 52 TRBV primers and 13 TRBJ primers. The assay was immunoSEQ multiplex PCR, and TCRdb's table has in-frame clones only and misses some. The data show about 34,000 clones, about 94% seen once. Study-level results: Regulatory T cells showed the strongest V-J pair restriction and V/J gene skewing among patient repertoires. In CD3G-deficient patients, conventional CD4+ T cells were enriched for hydrophobic CDR3 residues at positions 6 and 7.

This sequence originates from a child aged 2 to 9 with CD3G deficiency. The sequenced sample consisted of conventional CD4+ T cells sorted from blood.

The CDR3 bases are TGTGCCAGCAGTGCCCAGGACAGGGTGAACACTGAAGCTTTCTTT. Translated: CASSAQDRVNTEAFF. The chain joins TRBV6-1 to TRBJ1-1; 8 bases match TRBD1. The CDR3 loop spans 15 amino acids. Germline V CDR1 and CDR2: MNHNS, SASEGT. After removal of 4 bases from V and 0 bases from J, the junction contained 4 bases not matched to a gene.